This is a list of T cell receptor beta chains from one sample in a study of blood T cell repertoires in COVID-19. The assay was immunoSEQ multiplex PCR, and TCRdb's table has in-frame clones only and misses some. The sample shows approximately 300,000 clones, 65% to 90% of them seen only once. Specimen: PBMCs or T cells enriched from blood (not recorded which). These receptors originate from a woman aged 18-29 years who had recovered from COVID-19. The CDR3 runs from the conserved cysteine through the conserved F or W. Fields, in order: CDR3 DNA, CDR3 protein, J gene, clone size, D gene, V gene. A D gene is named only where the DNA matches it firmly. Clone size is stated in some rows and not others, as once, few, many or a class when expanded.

CDR3nt: TGTGCCAGCAGTTTTTTCCGCGGGAGGTCGGGCGAAAACATTCAGTACTTC; CDR3aa: CASSFFRGRSGENIQYF; j_gene: TRBJ2-4; abundance: once; d_gene: TRBD2; v_gene: TRBV28
CDR3nt: TGTGCCAGCACCGGCGTTGGGGACAGGGAAGTTATGAACACTGAAGCTTTCTTT; CDR3aa: CASTGVGDREVMNTEAFF; j_gene: TRBJ1-1; abundance: NA; d_gene: TRBD1; v_gene: TRBV9
CDR3nt: TGTGCCTCGGAGGCATATGGCCGGGGGGCGCGGGGCTACACCTTC; CDR3aa: CASEAYGRGARGYTF; j_gene: TRBJ1-2; abundance: once; d_gene: NA; v_gene: TRBV30
CDR3nt: TGTGCCTGGAGTGTATCAGGGGGCGTTTTAAATGAGCAGTTCTTC; CDR3aa: CAWSVSGGVLNEQFF; j_gene: TRBJ2-1; abundance: NA; d_gene: TRBD1; v_gene: TRBV30
CDR3nt: TGCGCCAGCAGCTACGGAGGACTAGCGGGAAAATCCGGGGAGCTGTTTTTT; CDR3aa: CASSYGGLAGKSGELFF; j_gene: TRBJ2-2; abundance: NA; d_gene: TRBD2; v_gene: TRBV5-1
CDR3nt: TGTGCCAGCAGTTCCTCGCCAGGGGGCGATTCACCCCTCCACTTT; CDR3aa: CASSSSPGGDSPLHF; j_gene: TRBJ1-6; abundance: NA; d_gene: TRBD1; v_gene: TRBV6-5
CDR3nt: TGTGCCAGTAGTATTACAGGGGATATTGTTAACACTGAAGCTTTCTTT; CDR3aa: CASSITGDIVNTEAFF; j_gene: TRBJ1-1; abundance: few; d_gene: TRBD1; v_gene: TRBV19
CDR3nt: TGTGCCAGCAGTGAAGACAGTCTCTCTGGAAACACCATATATTTT; CDR3aa: CASSEDSLSGNTIYF; j_gene: TRBJ1-3; abundance: NA; d_gene: NA; v_gene: TRBV2
CDR3nt: TGTGCCAGCGCAGGGGGGAACAATCAGCCCCAGCATTTT; CDR3aa: CASAGGNNQPQHF; j_gene: TRBJ1-5; abundance: NA; d_gene: TRBD1; v_gene: TRBV6-5
CDR3nt: TGTGCCAGCAGCTTAGTAGATAGCAATCAGCCCCAGCATTTT; CDR3aa: CASSLVDSNQPQHF; j_gene: TRBJ1-5; abundance: NA; d_gene: NA; v_gene: TRBV7-8
CDR3nt: TGTGCCTGGAGGGACCTCTCCCGGCAGGGTAACTATGGCTACACCTTC; CDR3aa: CAWRDLSRQGNYGYTF; j_gene: TRBJ1-2; abundance: NA; d_gene: NA; v_gene: TRBV30
CDR3nt: TGTGCCACCAGTGGGCTAGGTACCCAGTACTTC; CDR3aa: CATSGLGTQYF; j_gene: TRBJ2-5; abundance: NA; d_gene: NA; v_gene: TRBV24-1
CDR3nt: TGTGCCAGCAGTCCAGGGGGCGTTAGGTATGGCTACACCTTC; CDR3aa: CASSPGGVRYGYTF; j_gene: TRBJ1-2; abundance: NA; d_gene: TRBD1; v_gene: TRBV2
CDR3nt: TGTGCCAGCAGCTTGATCGGACAGGGGCTCTATGGCTACACCTTC; CDR3aa: CASSLIGQGLYGYTF; j_gene: TRBJ1-2; abundance: NA; d_gene: TRBD1; v_gene: TRBV5-6
CDR3nt: TGTGCCAGCAAGAGTGGCGGCTCGGTCTTGTACCTCCACTTT; CDR3aa: CASKSGGSVLYLHF; j_gene: TRBJ1-6; abundance: NA; d_gene: NA; v_gene: TRBV9
CDR3nt: TGTGCCATCAGTGCCTTTGGGGAGGGCCTCGACGAGCAGTACTTC; CDR3aa: CAISAFGEGLDEQYF; j_gene: TRBJ2-7; abundance: NA; d_gene: TRBD2; v_gene: TRBV10-3
CDR3nt: TGCGCCAGCAGCCCCTCCTATAGGAGAGGGGGTAGTGGCTATGGCTACACCTTC; CDR3aa: CASSPSYRRGGSGYGYTF; j_gene: TRBJ1-2; abundance: NA; d_gene: NA; v_gene: TRBV4-1
CDR3nt: TGTGCCAGTACTCAGGGTTTGCGTTCACCCCTCCACTTT; CDR3aa: CASTQGLRSPLHF; j_gene: TRBJ1-6; abundance: NA; d_gene: NA; v_gene: TRBV19
CDR3nt: TGTGCCAGCAGCCGGGACAGCAGCAATCAGCCCCAGCATTTT; CDR3aa: CASSRDSSNQPQHF; j_gene: TRBJ1-5; abundance: few; d_gene: TRBD1; v_gene: TRBV6-6
CDR3nt: TGTGCCAGCAGTTACGAGGCGGGGAACGAAAAACTGTTTTTT; CDR3aa: CASSYEAGNEKLFF; j_gene: TRBJ1-4; abundance: NA; d_gene: NA; v_gene: TRBV6-5
CDR3nt: TGCGCCAGCAGCCAACCCCAGGGAGACAGGGACAATCAGCCCCAGCATTTT; CDR3aa: CASSQPQGDRDNQPQHF; j_gene: TRBJ1-5; abundance: NA; d_gene: TRBD1; v_gene: TRBV4-1
CDR3nt: TGTGCCAGCGCCACTAGCGGGGGCGTAGATACGCAGTATTTT; CDR3aa: CASATSGGVDTQYF; j_gene: TRBJ2-3; abundance: NA; d_gene: TRBD2; v_gene: TRBV6-5
CDR3nt: TGCGCCAGCAGCTTGGCCGCGGCTAGCACAGATACGCAGTATTTT; CDR3aa: CASSLAAASTDTQYF; j_gene: TRBJ2-3; abundance: NA; d_gene: NA; v_gene: TRBV5-1
CDR3nt: TGTGCCAGCAGTATAGGGGGAGTAGGCAATCAGCCCCAGCATTTT; CDR3aa: CASSIGGVGNQPQHF; j_gene: TRBJ1-5; abundance: NA; d_gene: NA; v_gene: TRBV27
CDR3nt: TGTGCCAGCAGCTCACATAAGTACGAGCAGTACTTC; CDR3aa: CASSSHKYEQYF; j_gene: TRBJ2-7; abundance: NA; d_gene: NA; v_gene: TRBV7-9
CDR3nt: TGTGCCAGCAGTTACTTGGACAGGAGATTAGTCGGGGAGCTGTTTTTT; CDR3aa: CASSYLDRRLVGELFF; j_gene: TRBJ2-2; abundance: NA; d_gene: TRBD1; v_gene: TRBV6-6
CDR3nt: TGTGCCAGCAGTAGAGGGGGCTACGAGCAGTACTTC; CDR3aa: CASSRGGYEQYF; j_gene: TRBJ2-7; abundance: NA; d_gene: NA; v_gene: TRBV28